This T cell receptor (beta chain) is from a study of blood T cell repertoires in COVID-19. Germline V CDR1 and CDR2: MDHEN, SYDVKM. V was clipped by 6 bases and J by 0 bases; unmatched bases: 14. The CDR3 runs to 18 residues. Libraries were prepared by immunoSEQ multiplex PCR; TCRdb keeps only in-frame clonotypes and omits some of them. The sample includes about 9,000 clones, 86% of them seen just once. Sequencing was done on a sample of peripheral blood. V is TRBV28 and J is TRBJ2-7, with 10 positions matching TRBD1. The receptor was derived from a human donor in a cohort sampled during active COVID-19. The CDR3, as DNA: TGTGCCAGCAGCCAGCGTAGTGGAGGACAGGGGGACTCCTACGAGCAGTACTTC. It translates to CASSQRSGGQGDSYEQYF.